Here is one TCR beta chain with its context. The antigen remains undetermined. Timing groups of about 4 and about 12 weeks for second doses were pooled. The method was immunoSEQ multiplex PCR; TCRdb's version includes in-frame clones alone and lacks a portion of them. The top ten hold 1.5% to 2% of the sample, which has roughly 150,000 clones, around 90% seen once. The sample belongs to a study of T cell responses to AZD1222 COVID-19 vaccine. General study results and limits: Clonal diversity may have been underestimated, and the donors were mostly white British, with more females than males. Regions 160-218 and 743-854 held dominance among vaccine-associated CD4 TCRs, which spanned spike.

V was trimmed by 4 bases and J by 9 bases, leaving 16 bases between them. CDR1 and CDR2 (germline): LGHDT, YNNKEL (reference sequence). This CDR3 is 14 amino acids long. Sequencing was performed on peripheral blood, taken 28 days after the second AZD1222 dose. The V call is TRBV3-1 (or the pseudogene TRBV3-2), the J call TRBJ2-4; possible D gene TRBD2, 6 bases. This clonotype was sampled from an adult who received the AZD1222 COVID-19 vaccine. The CDR3 region has the DNA TGTGCCAGCAGCCCGACAGCCCTGGGAGGCATTCAGTACTTC. This encodes CASSPTALGGIQYF.